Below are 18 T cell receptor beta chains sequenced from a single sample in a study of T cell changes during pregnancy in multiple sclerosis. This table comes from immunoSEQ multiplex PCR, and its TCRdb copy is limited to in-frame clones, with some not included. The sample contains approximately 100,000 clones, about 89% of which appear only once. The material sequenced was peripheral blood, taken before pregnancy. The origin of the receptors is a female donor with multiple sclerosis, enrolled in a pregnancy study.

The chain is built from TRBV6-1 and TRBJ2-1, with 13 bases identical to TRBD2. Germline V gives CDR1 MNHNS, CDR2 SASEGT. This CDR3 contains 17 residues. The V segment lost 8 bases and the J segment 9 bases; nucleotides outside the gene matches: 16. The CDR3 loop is CASRGLAGVEFRSEQFF. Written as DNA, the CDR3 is TGTGCCAGCCGTGGACTAGCGGGAGTGGAGTTTAGAAGTGAGCAGTTCTTC.

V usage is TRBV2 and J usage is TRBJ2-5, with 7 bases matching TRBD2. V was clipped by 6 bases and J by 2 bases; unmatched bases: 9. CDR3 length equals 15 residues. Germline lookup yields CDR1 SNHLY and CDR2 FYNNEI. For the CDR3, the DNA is TGTGCCAGCAGGCGGGTAACTAGCGCTCAAGAGACCCAGTACTTC. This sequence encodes CASRRVTSAQETQYF.

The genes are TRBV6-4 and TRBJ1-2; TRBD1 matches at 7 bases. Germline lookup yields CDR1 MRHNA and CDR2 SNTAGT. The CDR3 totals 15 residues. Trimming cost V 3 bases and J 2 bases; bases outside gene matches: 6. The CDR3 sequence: CASSEKTGKNYGYTF. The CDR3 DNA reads TGTGCCAGCAGTGAAAAGACAGGGAAAAACTATGGCTACACCTTC.

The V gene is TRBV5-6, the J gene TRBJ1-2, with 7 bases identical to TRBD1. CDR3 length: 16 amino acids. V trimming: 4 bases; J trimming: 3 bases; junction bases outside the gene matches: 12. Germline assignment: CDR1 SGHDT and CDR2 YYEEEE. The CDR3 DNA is TGTGCCAGCAGCCCCCAAAGGAGTACAGGGGACTATGGCTACACCTTC. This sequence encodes CASSPQRSTGDYGYTF.

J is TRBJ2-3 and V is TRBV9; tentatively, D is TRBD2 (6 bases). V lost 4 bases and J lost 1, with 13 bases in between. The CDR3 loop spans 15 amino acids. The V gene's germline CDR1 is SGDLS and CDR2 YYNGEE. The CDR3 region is CASSPLSGGTDTQYF. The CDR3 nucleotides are TGTGCCAGCAGCCCCCTTAGCGGAGGCACAGATACGCAGTATTTT.

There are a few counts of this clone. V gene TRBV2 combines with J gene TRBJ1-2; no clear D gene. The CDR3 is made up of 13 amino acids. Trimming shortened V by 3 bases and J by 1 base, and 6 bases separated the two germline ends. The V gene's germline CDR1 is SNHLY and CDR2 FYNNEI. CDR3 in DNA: TGTGCCAGCAGTGACGCGGTTAACTATGGCTACACCTTC. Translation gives CASSDAVNYGYTF.

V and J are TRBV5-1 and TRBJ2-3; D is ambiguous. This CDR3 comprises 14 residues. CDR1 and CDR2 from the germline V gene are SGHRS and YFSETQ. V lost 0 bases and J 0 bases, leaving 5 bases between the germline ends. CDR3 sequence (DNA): TGCGCCAGCAGCTTGGCCAGGAGCACAGATACGCAGTATTTT. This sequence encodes CASSLARSTDTQYF.

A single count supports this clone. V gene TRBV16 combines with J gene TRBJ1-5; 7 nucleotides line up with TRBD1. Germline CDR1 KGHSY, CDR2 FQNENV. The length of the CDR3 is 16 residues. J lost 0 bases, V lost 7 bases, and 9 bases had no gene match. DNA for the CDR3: TGTGCCAGCACGGGACAGAGCCTTTATAGCAATCAGCCCCAGCATTTT. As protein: CASTGQSLYSNQPQHF. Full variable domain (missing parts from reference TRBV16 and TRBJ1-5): GEEVAQTPKHLVRGEGQKAKLYCAPIKGHSYVFWYQQVLKNEFKFLISFQNENVFDETGMPKERFSAKCLPNSPCSLEIQATKLEDSAVYFCASTGQSLYSNQPQHFGDGTRLSIL.

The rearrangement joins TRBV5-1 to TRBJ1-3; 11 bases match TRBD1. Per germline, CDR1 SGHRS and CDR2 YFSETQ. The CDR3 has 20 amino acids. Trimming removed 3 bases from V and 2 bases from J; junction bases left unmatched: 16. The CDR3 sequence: CASSSQPWTGGGRAGNTIYF. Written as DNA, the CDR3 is TGCGCCAGCAGCTCACAACCTTGGACAGGGGGCGGACGTGCTGGAAACACCATATATTTT.

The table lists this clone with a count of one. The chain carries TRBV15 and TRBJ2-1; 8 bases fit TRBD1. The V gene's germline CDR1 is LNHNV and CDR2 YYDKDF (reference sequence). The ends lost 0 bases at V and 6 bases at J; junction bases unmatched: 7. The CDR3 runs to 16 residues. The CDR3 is CATSRENRDRINEQFF. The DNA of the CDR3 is TGTGCCACCAGCAGAGAGAACCGGGACAGGATCAATGAGCAGTTCTTC.

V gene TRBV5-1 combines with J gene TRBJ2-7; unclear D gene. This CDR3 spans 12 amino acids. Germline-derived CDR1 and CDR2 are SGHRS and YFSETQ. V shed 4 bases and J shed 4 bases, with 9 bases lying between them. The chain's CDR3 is CASSTSSYEQYF. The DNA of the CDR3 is TGCGCCAGCAGCACCAGTTCGTACGAGCAGTACTTC.

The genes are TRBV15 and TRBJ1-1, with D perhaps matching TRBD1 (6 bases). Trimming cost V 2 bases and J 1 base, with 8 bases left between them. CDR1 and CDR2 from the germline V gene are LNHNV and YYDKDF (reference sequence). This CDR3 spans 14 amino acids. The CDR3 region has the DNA TGTGCCACCAGCAGACTAGGGGGGAACACTGAAGCTTTCTTT. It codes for CATSRLGGNTEAFF.

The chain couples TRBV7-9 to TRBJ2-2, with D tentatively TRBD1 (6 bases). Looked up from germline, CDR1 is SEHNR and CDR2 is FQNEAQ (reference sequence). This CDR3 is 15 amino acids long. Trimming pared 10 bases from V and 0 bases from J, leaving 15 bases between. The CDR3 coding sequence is TGTGCCACCTCTACAAAGGGGGCGAACACCGGGGAGCTGTTTTTT. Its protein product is CATSTKGANTGELFF.

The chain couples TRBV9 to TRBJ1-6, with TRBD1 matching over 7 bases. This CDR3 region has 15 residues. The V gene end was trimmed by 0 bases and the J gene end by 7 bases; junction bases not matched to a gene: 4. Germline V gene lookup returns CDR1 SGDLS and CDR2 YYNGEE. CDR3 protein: CASSVDQGENSPLHF. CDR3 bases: TGTGCCAGCAGCGTAGACCAGGGGGAGAATTCACCCCTCCACTTT.

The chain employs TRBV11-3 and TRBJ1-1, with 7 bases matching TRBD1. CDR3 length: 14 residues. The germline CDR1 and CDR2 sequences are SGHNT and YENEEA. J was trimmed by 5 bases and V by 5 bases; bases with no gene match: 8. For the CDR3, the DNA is TGTGCCAGCAGCGGGACCGCAGGGGGAACTGAAGCTTTCTTT. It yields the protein CASSGTAGGTEAFF.

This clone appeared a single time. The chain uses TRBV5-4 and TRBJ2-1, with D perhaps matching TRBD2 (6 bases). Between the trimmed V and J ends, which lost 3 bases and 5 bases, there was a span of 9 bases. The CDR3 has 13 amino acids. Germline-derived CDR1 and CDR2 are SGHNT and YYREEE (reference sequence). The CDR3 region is CASSSTRNNEQFF. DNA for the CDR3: TGTGCCAGCAGCTCGACTAGGAACAATGAGCAGTTCTTC.

CDR3 sequence reads: CASSPQGVNTGELFF. The CDR3 region has the DNA TGTGCCAGCAGCCCACAGGGGGTGAACACCGGGGAGCTGTTTTTT. The chain links TRBV28 to TRBJ2-2, with TRBD1 matching over 8 bases. V shed 6 bases and J 1 base; nucleotides not matched to a gene: 4. Germline CDR1 and CDR2: MDHEN and SYDVKM. CDR3 length equals 15 residues. The entire variable domain, with the rest obtained from reference TRBV28 and TRBJ2-2, is as follows: DVKVTQSSRYLVKRTGEKVFLECVQDMDHENMFWYRQDPGLGLRLIYFSYDVKMKEKGDIPEGYSVSREKKERFSLILESASTNQTSMYLCASSPQGVNTGELFFGEGSRLTVL.

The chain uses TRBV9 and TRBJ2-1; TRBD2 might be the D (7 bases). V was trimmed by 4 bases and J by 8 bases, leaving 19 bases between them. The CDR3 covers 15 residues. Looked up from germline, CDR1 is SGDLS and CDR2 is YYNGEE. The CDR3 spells CASSPEGGKSHEQFF. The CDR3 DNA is TGTGCCAGCAGCCCCGAGGGGGGGAAGTCCCATGAGCAGTTCTTC.